The clone carrying this T cell receptor beta chain was seen only once. The antigen remains unidentified. Researchers reported that TCR beta cDNA libraries carried unique molecular identifiers. The yield from around 1 to 10 million T cells was around 500,000 cDNA molecules in total. TCRdb analysed the PCR reads with MiXCR anew, one entry per CDR3 protein. The table lists about 460,000 distinct CDR3 sequences, around 40% of them singletons, with 12% in the top ten. This record comes from a study of post-analysis software for immune sequencing data. In the study overall: Courses of disease covered relapsing-remitting, secondary progressive and progressive-relapsing multiple sclerosis.

Overall study findings and caveats: Same-batch preparations were strongly co-clustered by F measure. Those with multiple sclerosis, the patient group, showed significantly lower normalized Chao1 diversity than controls.

The sequenced sample consisted of blood. The sequence derives from a girl aged 5 to 17 with multiple sclerosis.

The CDR3 is CASSVSLARDNEQFF. The CDR3 region has the DNA TGTGCCAGCAGCGTAAGTCTAGCGAGGGACAATGAGCAGTTCTTC. The chain is built from TRBV9 and TRBJ2-1, with a weak D call TRBD2 (6 bases). V was trimmed by 1 base and J by 5 bases, leaving 13 bases between them. The CDR3 has 15 residues. From germline, CDR1 is SGDLS and CDR2 YYNGEE.